A single sample gave rise to the 19 T cell receptor beta chains below, sequenced in a study of a mutant IDH1 vaccine in newly diagnosed glioma. The sample's time point: week 23, last vaccination. Topical imiquimod was applied with each vaccine dose, which held 300 ug of mutant IDH1 20-mer peptide. No antigen has been assigned to these receptors. Repertoires were generated with immunoSEQ multiplex PCR, while TCRdb's copy carries only in-frame clones and drops some. The sample yields around 85,000 clones, approximately 85% seen once. The starting material was PBMCs, obtained from a glioma patient whose treatment included an IDH1 peptide vaccine. The receptors stem from a man aged 25-40 years with glioma. Some clones in this sample may be carry-over from other donors' samples.

V and J are TRBV7-9 and TRBJ2-5; no clear D. Trimming removed 7 bases at V and 1 base at J, with 16 bases between. The CDR3 has 15 amino acids. CDR1 is SEHNR, CDR2 FQNEAQ, per germline (reference sequence). CDR3 nucleotides: TGTGCCAGCAATACTGGGAACGGACCCCAAGAGACCCAGTACTTC. Translating gives CASNTGNGPQETQYF. Drawing the rest from reference TRBV7-9 and TRBJ2-5, the complete variable domain is DTGVSQNPRHKITKRGQNVTFRCDPISEHNRLYWYRQTLGQGPEFLTYFQNEAQLEKSRLLSDRFSAERPKGSFSTLEIQRTEQGDSAMYLCASNTGNGPQETQYFGPGTRLLVL.

This rearrangement joins TRBV11-2 to TRBJ2-1; 7 positions match TRBD1. This CDR3 contains 13 residues. Germline V gives CDR1 SGHAT, CDR2 FQNNGV. The V and J ends lost 5 bases and 9 bases, in that order; junction bases with no gene match: 7. This chain's CDR3 is CASSGQAGSEQFF. The CDR3 bases are TGTGCCAGCAGCGGACAGGCAGGGAGTGAGCAGTTCTTC.

V usage is TRBV7-9 and J usage is TRBJ2-7, with 10 positions matching TRBD2. V lost 5 bases to trimming and J lost 4 bases; unmatched junction nucleotides: 5. Germline V gene sequence: CDR1 SEHNR, CDR2 FQNEAQ (reference sequence). The CDR3 sequence is 14 residues long. CDR3 bases: TGTGCCAGCAGCCGCGCTAGCGGGAGATACGAGCAGTACTTC. This gives the protein CASSRASGRYEQYF.

The chain joins TRBV10-3 to TRBJ2-5, with 11 bases lining up with TRBD1. This CDR3 contains 16 residues. V lost 3 bases, J lost 4 bases, and 7 bases stayed unmatched. Germline V CDR1 and CDR2: ENHRY, SYGVKD. CDR3: CAISDFGQGAGETQYF. CDR3 nucleotide sequence: TGTGCCATCAGTGATTTCGGACAGGGGGCTGGAGAGACCCAGTACTTC.

CDR3 loop: CASTVGQETQYF. CDR3 in DNA: TGTGCCAGCACTGTCGGACAAGAGACCCAGTACTTC. The rearrangement joins TRBV11-2 to TRBJ2-5, with D hard to call. The germline V and J ends were trimmed by 7 bases and 2 bases, with 8 bases remaining between them. The CDR3 runs 12 residues. Germline CDR1 reads SGHAT; CDR2 reads FQNNGV.

The rearrangement links TRBV6-1 to TRBJ1-1; TRBD1 matches 9 bases. The CDR3 is made up of 13 amino acids. Trimming removed 7 bases from V and 5 bases from J; junction bases left unmatched: 5. Germline CDR1 and CDR2: MNHNS and SASEGT. The CDR3 spells CASIDRGGTEAFF. The CDR3 region has the DNA TGTGCCAGCATTGACAGGGGGGGGACTGAAGCTTTCTTT.

The rearrangement links TRBV18 to TRBJ2-3; D is uncertain. V was pared by 3 bases and J by 6 bases, with 7 bases between. CDR3 length equals 12 residues. Looked up from germline, CDR1 is KGHSH and CDR2 is LQKENI. CDR3 protein: CASSPDRDTQYF. The CDR3 nucleotides read TGTGCCAGCTCACCGGATCGGGATACGCAGTATTTT. The variable domain in full, with the rest retrieved from reference TRBV18 and TRBJ2-3, is NAGVMQNPRHLVRRRGQEARLRCSPMKGHSHVYWYRQLPEEGLKFMVYLQKENIIDESGMPKERFSAEFPKEGPSILRIQQVVRGDSAAYFCASSPDRDTQYFGPGTRLTVL.

The chain uses TRBV7-8 and TRBJ2-7; D call uncertain. The V gene's germline CDR1 is SGHVS and CDR2 FQNEAQ. The CDR3 runs 11 residues. The ends were cut back, 5 bases at V and 4 bases at J, with 6 bases in the middle. CDR3 in DNA: TGTGCCAGCAGCACCCAGTACGAGCAGTACTTC. Translating it yields CASSTQYEQYF.

This chain links TRBV19 with TRBJ2-4; tentative D call: TRBD2 (5 bases). CDR1 and CDR2 from the germline V gene are LNHDA and SQIVND (reference sequence). The CDR3 has 18 amino acids. Trimming shortened V by 1 base and J by 0 bases, and 16 bases separated the two germline ends. The CDR3 coding sequence is TGTGCCAGTAGTATAGTGTTTGCGGGCTCCCGAGCCAAAAACATTCAGTACTTC. Protein sequence: CASSIVFAGSRAKNIQYF.

The J gene is TRBJ1-1, the V gene TRBV7-9; weak D call: TRBD1 (5 bases). The germline V gene encodes CDR1 SEHNR and CDR2 FQNEAQ (reference sequence). The CDR3 length is 15 residues. V shed 4 bases and J shed 4 bases, with 16 bases lying between them. The CDR3 loop reads CASSSPGRGSTEAFF. CDR3 nucleotides: TGTGCCAGCAGCTCACCCGGGAGGGGCAGCACTGAAGCTTTCTTT.

V is TRBV30 and J is TRBJ2-4; D call uncertain. This CDR3 is built from 11 residues. Germline V CDR1 and CDR2: GTSNPN, SVGIG (reference sequence). Trimming removed 0 bases at V and 5 bases at J, with 2 bases between. For the CDR3, the DNA is TGTGCCTGGAGTGTCGAAAACATTCAGTACTTC. Encoded protein: CAWSVENIQYF.

The rearrangement joins TRBV7-8 to TRBJ2-7; no clear D. V dropped 8 bases and J dropped 0 bases, with 11 bases sitting between them. The CDR3 is 13 residues long. Germline V lookup: CDR1 SGHVS, CDR2 FQNEAQ. The CDR3 loop is CASGRPNSYEQYF. In DNA, the CDR3 is TGTGCCAGCGGGCGGCCTAACTCCTACGAGCAGTACTTC.

V is TRBV11-3 and J is TRBJ1-5; D possibly corresponds to TRBD1 (6 bases). The CDR3 covers 16 residues. The V and J ends lost 5 bases and 2 bases respectively, with 16 bases between them. Germline loops: CDR1 SGHNT, CDR2 YENEEA. In DNA form, the CDR3 reads TGTGCCAGCAGCCTCAAACCGACAGGCTGCAATCAGCCCCAGCATTTT. Protein: CASSLKPTGCNQPQHF.

The chain is built from TRBV27 and TRBJ2-3, with D maybe TRBD2 (5 bases). The CDR3 contains 14 residues. CDR1 and CDR2 (germline): MNHEY, SMNVEV (reference sequence). V was pared by 6 bases and J by 4 bases, with 14 bases between. The CDR3 sequence is CASSPRVPPDTQYF. The DNA for the CDR3 is TGTGCCAGCAGCCCGCGGGTCCCTCCAGATACGCAGTATTTT.

This chain joins TRBV4-3 and TRBJ2-2, with a weak D call TRBD1 (5 bases). V lost 3 bases and J 0 bases, leaving 17 bases between the germline ends. The CDR3 covers 18 residues. Germline loops: CDR1 LGHNA, CDR2 YSLEER. The CDR3 loop is CASSHGIIRATNTGELFF. CDR3 nucleotide sequence: TGCGCCAGCAGCCATGGTATAATCAGGGCTACGAACACCGGGGAGCTGTTTTTT.

This sequence joins TRBV27 and TRBJ2-1; TRBD2 matches at 7 bases. The ends lost 1 base at V and 7 bases at J; junction bases unmatched: 10. Germline lookup yields CDR1 MNHEY and CDR2 SMNVEV (reference sequence). CDR3 length: 16 residues. The CDR3: CASSLYSGTPHNEQFF. CDR3 bases: TGTGCCAGCAGTTTATACAGCGGGACCCCTCATAATGAGCAGTTCTTC.

The chain joins TRBV28 to TRBJ1-1; D unresolved. CDR3 length: 13 residues. V gave up 5 bases and J gave up 11 bases, with 18 bases separating them. Looked up from germline, CDR1 is MDHEN and CDR2 is SYDVKM. The CDR3 here is CASSSLRQLGAFF. In DNA form, the CDR3 reads TGTGCCAGCAGTAGCCTTCGGCAGCTCGGGGCTTTCTTT.

The genes are TRBV29-1 and TRBJ2-7; 12 bases agree with TRBD2. The CDR3 extends over 14 amino acids. J lost 2 bases, V lost 1 base, and 0 bases had no gene match. Germline CDR1 and CDR2: SQVTM and ANQGSEA. The CDR3 is CSVEGLAGAYEQYF. In nucleotides, the CDR3 is TGCAGCGTTGAAGGACTAGCGGGAGCCTACGAGCAGTACTTC.

The CDR3 loop is CASSLDRETQYF. The CDR3 coding sequence is TGTGCCAGCAGCTTAGATCGGGAGACCCAGTACTTC. The V gene is TRBV7-2, the J gene TRBJ2-5, with D uncertain. Trimming cost V 1 base and J 5 bases, with 5 bases left between them. The germline CDR1 and CDR2 sequences are SGHTA and FQGNSA. The CDR3 has 12 amino acids.